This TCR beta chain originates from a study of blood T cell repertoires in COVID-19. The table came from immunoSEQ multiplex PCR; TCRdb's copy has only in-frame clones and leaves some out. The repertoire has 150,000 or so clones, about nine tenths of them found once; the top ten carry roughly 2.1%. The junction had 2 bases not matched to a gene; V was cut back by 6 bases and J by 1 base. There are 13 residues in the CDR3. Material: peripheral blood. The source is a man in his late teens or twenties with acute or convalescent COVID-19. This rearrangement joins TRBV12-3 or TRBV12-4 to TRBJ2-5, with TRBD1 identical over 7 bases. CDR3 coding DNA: TGTGCCAGCAGCACAGGGGCCCAAGAGACCCAGTACTTC. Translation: CASSTGAQETQYF.